The clone carrying this T cell receptor (beta chain) has a single count. Its cognate antigen is unknown. MiXCR, run by TCRdb on the reads, gives a single entry per CDR3 protein. Among around 270,000 distinct CDR3 sequences listed, over 8% were seen once. V was cut by 4 bases and J by 11 bases, with 11 bases left in between. CDR3 length equals 11 residues. These data originate in a study of T cell repertoires in cytomegalovirus infection. General study points: Cumulative public TCR beta family frequency identified CMV carriers with the relevant HLA.

The chain uses TRBV12-3 or TRBV12-4 and TRBJ1-1; a weak D match, TRBD1 (5 bases). This TCR derives from a human donor in good health (CMV status not recorded). Some clones in this sample may be carry-over from other donors' samples. Specimen: PBMCs. CDR3 amino acids: CASSSRDGAFF. In DNA, the CDR3 is TGTGCCAGCAGTTCGCGGGACGGGGCTTTCTTT.